The 26 T cell receptor beta chains presented below share a single source sample, sequenced in a study of T cell responses to AZD1222 COVID-19 vaccine. Measured with immunoSEQ multiplex PCR; TCRdb has only the in-frame clones, and not every one. The sample holds about 190,000 clones, roughly 92% seen once. The input for sequencing was peripheral blood, taken on day 0 of AZD1222 vaccination. The receptors come from an adult in good health.

The V gene is TRBV5-1, the J gene TRBJ1-3; 11 bases are shared with TRBD1. The CDR3 has 16 residues. The junction had 3 bases not matched to a gene; V was cut back by 0 bases and J by 4 bases. Per germline, CDR1 SGHRS and CDR2 YFSETQ. CDR3 coding DNA: TGCGCCAGCAGCTTGGATGGGACAGGGGGAGGAAACACCATATATTTT. This gives the protein CASSLDGTGGGNTIYF.

The CDR3 here is CSVGQTYEQYF. CDR3 coding DNA: TGCAGCGTGGGACAGACCTACGAGCAGTACTTC. This chain uses TRBV29-1 with TRBJ2-7; 7 bases line up with TRBD1. Trimming took 6 bases from V and 2 from J; bases not matched to a gene: 1. The germline V gene has CDR1 SQVTM and CDR2 ANQGSEA. CDR3 length: 11 residues.

This chain uses TRBV30 with TRBJ1-4; D might be TRBD1 (5 bases). Germline V gene data show CDR1 as GTSNPN and CDR2 as SVGIG (reference sequence). The CDR3 is made up of 19 amino acids. Between the trimmed V and J ends, which lost 2 bases and 8 bases, there was a span of 30 bases. As DNA, the CDR3 is TGTGCCTGGAGTAGCCACCGGACAACAGGAATGGGGTCGGTGGAAAAACTGTTTTTT. Translated: CAWSSHRTTGMGSVEKLFF.

The chain has TRBV6-5 and TRBJ1-5; 7 bases fit TRBD1. Germline CDR1 reads MNHEY; CDR2 reads SVGAGI. V shed 8 bases, J shed 5 bases, and the junction held 9 bases outside the gene matches. This CDR3 has 14 residues. The CDR3 coding sequence is TGTGCCAGCGAAGGGGGCAGCGATTATCAGCCCCAGCATTTT. The encoded protein is CASEGGSDYQPQHF.

The chain links TRBV2 to TRBJ2-1; perhaps TRBD2 as D (5 bases). Germline values: CDR1 SNHLY, CDR2 FYNNEI. This CDR3 has 17 amino acids. V lost 6 bases, J lost 0 bases, and 18 bases lay in between. The CDR3 coding sequence is TGTGCCAGCAGCCCCAGGAGGACGAGGAGCTCCTACAATGAGCAGTTCTTC. Its translation: CASSPRRTRSSYNEQFF.

This clone has only a few counts. This chain uses TRBV12-3 or TRBV12-4 with TRBJ1-1; TRBD1 is a possible D gene (5 bases). The length of the CDR3 is 13 residues. Trimming pared 3 bases from V and 7 bases from J, leaving 12 bases between. This CDR3 reads CASSFMAGGEAFF. The CDR3 nucleotides read TGTGCCAGCAGTTTCATGGCGGGGGGTGAAGCTTTCTTT.

This clone was seen a handful of times. V is TRBV19 and J is TRBJ1-4; 10 positions agree with TRBD1. V was clipped by 0 bases and J by 0 bases; unmatched bases: 1. CDR3 size: 17 residues. Germline V lookup: CDR1 LNHDA, CDR2 SQIVND (reference sequence). The CDR3 region has the DNA TGTGCCAGTAGTATAGAGGGACAGGGGTCAACTAATGAAAAACTGTTTTTT. Amino acid sequence: CASSIEGQGSTNEKLFF. Drawing the rest from reference TRBV19 and TRBJ1-4, the complete variable domain is DGGITQSPKYLFRKEGQNVTLSCEQNLNHDAMYWYRQDPGQGLRLIYYSQIVNDFQKGDIAEGYSVSREKKESFPLTVTSAQKNPTAFYLCASSIEGQGSTNEKLFFGSGTQLSVL.

The chain links TRBV7-3 to TRBJ2-3; 8 nucleotides line up with TRBD1. Germline V gives CDR1 SGHTA, CDR2 FQGTGA. V dropped 5 bases and J dropped 6; count of bases not matched to a gene: 10. The CDR3 sequence is 15 residues long. The CDR3 nucleotides read TGTGCCAGCAGCCTAGGGGACAGGCTATTGGATACGCAGTATTTT. This codes for CASSLGDRLLDTQYF.

The V call is TRBV7-4, the J call TRBJ2-3, with 10 bases identical to TRBD1. Germline V gene data show CDR1 as SGHVT and CDR2 as SQSDAQ. V shed 5 bases and J 5 bases; nucleotides not matched to a gene: 13. CDR3 length: 17 amino acids. As DNA, the CDR3 is TGTGCCAGCAGCACTAGAGGGGGACAGGGGAAAAAAGATACGCAGTATTTT. Its protein is CASSTRGGQGKKDTQYF.

The chain employs TRBV6-4 and TRBJ1-6, with a tentative D call TRBD1 (6 bases). V was shortened by 0 bases and J by 7 bases, with 13 bases between the two germline ends. CDR1 is MRHNA and CDR2 is SNTAGT in the germline V gene. The length of the CDR3 is 16 residues. The CDR3 region has the DNA TGTGCCAGCAGTGACTCGGGGCAGGGGTTGAATTCACCCCTCCACTTT. As protein: CASSDSGQGLNSPLHF.

This chain links TRBV4-1 with TRBJ1-2, with D tentatively TRBD1 (5 bases). This CDR3 spans 16 amino acids. Germline loops: CDR1 MGHRA, CDR2 YSYEKL. Trimming took 1 base from V and 5 from J, leaving 17 bases between them. In nucleotides, the CDR3 is TGCGCCAGCAGCCAAGGGCACAGGAATTTAGGGTATGGCTACACCTTC. Protein product: CASSQGHRNLGYGYTF.

The V and J genes are TRBV15 and TRBJ1-2; D unclear. This CDR3 comprises 14 residues. Germline V CDR1 and CDR2: LNHNV, YYDKDF (reference sequence). The V end lost 3 bases, the J end lost 7 bases, and 15 bases lay between the germline ends. The CDR3 protein is CATSSQAGSRGYTF. Here the CDR3 DNA reads TGTGCCACCAGCAGCCAGGCAGGCAGTCGTGGCTACACCTTC.

V and J are TRBV7-2 and TRBJ1-6; D is unclear. The length of the CDR3 is 14 residues. The germline CDR1 and CDR2 sequences are SGHTA and FQGNSA. Trimming removed 3 bases at V and 9 bases at J, with 12 bases between. CDR3 amino acids: CASSFMLNSSPLHF. CDR3 in DNA: TGTGCCAGCAGCTTTATGCTTAATAGTTCACCCCTCCACTTT.

V usage is TRBV12-3 or TRBV12-4 and J usage is TRBJ1-1; 9 bases are a match to TRBD1. Trimming cost V 5 bases and J 7 bases; bases outside gene matches: 5. CDR3 length: 13 residues. The CDR3 loop reads CASSPQGAGEAFF. The CDR3 DNA follows: TGTGCCAGCAGTCCACAGGGGGCCGGTGAAGCTTTCTTT.

V and J are TRBV5-1 and TRBJ2-7; D not resolved. Germline lookup yields CDR1 SGHRS and CDR2 YFSETQ. V shed 5 bases and J shed 2 bases, with 17 bases lying between them. The CDR3 loop spans 15 amino acids. The chain's CDR3 is CASRPQPETAYEQYF. The CDR3 nucleotides are TGCGCCAGCAGGCCCCAACCCGAGACCGCCTACGAGCAGTACTTC.

The chain combines TRBV7-9 with TRBJ1-5, with TRBD1 identical over 7 bases. There are 17 residues in the CDR3. V lost 4 bases to trimming and J lost 0 bases; unmatched junction nucleotides: 9. The germline V gene encodes CDR1 SEHNR and CDR2 FQNEAQ (reference sequence). Here the CDR3 DNA reads TGTGCCAGCAGCTCGACAGGGCGGGAGGATAGCAATCAGCCCCAGCATTTT. Its protein product is CASSSTGREDSNQPQHF.

The rearrangement uses TRBV5-1 and TRBJ2-5; TRBD2 matches at 12 bases. Germline CDR1 and CDR2: SGHRS and YFSETQ. V shed 1 base and J 5 bases; nucleotides not matched to a gene: 3. The CDR3 sequence is 15 residues long. CDR3 loop: CASSLTLAGGETQYF. The CDR3 DNA follows: TGCGCCAGCAGCTTGACGCTAGCGGGAGGGGAGACCCAGTACTTC.

V and J are TRBV7-3 and TRBJ2-3, with a possible D match to TRBD2 (6 bases). Trimming stripped 5 bases from V and 2 bases from J, with 17 bases between. The V gene's germline CDR1 is SGHTA and CDR2 FQGTGA. There are 16 residues in the CDR3. Here the CDR3 reads CASSPGRGGDTDTQYF. CDR3 DNA: TGTGCCAGCAGCCCAGGGCGCGGCGGGGACACAGATACGCAGTATTTT.

This clone was counted once. The CDR3 DNA is TGTGCCAGCAGGAGCGACAGGGCCCTCATCTCTGAGCAGTTCTTC. Amino acids: CASRSDRALISEQFF. V and J are TRBV6-5 and TRBJ2-1; 7 bases are a match to TRBD1. V dropped 6 bases and J dropped 9; count of bases not matched to a gene: 14. Germline CDR1 MNHEY, CDR2 SVGAGI. There are 15 residues in the CDR3.

This chain links TRBV6-5 with TRBJ1-1; D is uncertain. Germline CDR1 MNHEY, CDR2 SVGAGI. The CDR3 sequence is 15 residues long. The V end lost 8 bases, the J end lost 4 bases, and 20 bases lay between the germline ends. The CDR3 spells CASLPLGGWGTEAFF. The CDR3 DNA reads as TGTGCCAGCCTCCCCTTAGGCGGCTGGGGCACTGAAGCTTTCTTT.

The chain recombines TRBV19 with TRBJ1-1; TRBD1 aligns across 8 bases. The CDR3 loop spans 16 amino acids. CDR1 LNHDA and CDR2 SQIVND come from the germline V gene (reference sequence). V shed 7 bases and J 3 bases; nucleotides not matched to a gene: 13. The CDR3 bases are TGTGCCAGTAAACGGGCGGCAGGGGGCTTGGACACTGAAGCTTTCTTT. This gives the protein CASKRAAGGLDTEAFF.

The chain combines TRBV7-3 with TRBJ1-2, with no clear D. Germline CDR1 reads SGHTA; CDR2 reads FQGTGA. The CDR3 has 13 amino acids. V was shortened by 5 bases and J by 8 bases, with 15 bases between the two germline ends. In nucleotides, the CDR3 is TGTGCCAGCAGCCCGAGCCCGCAAGTAGGCTACACCTTC. This sequence encodes CASSPSPQVGYTF.

The chain links TRBV25-1 to TRBJ1-1; 8 bases align to TRBD1. Germline lookup yields CDR1 MGHDK and CDR2 SYGVNS. The CDR3 sequence is 15 residues long. V was clipped by 4 bases and J by 4 bases; unmatched bases: 8. The CDR3 region has the DNA TGTGCCAGCAGTGGAATGACAGGGACAGGCACTGAAGCTTTCTTT. It encodes CASSGMTGTGTEAFF.

This chain links TRBV19 with TRBJ1-1; no clear D. The CDR3 runs 13 residues. V was trimmed by 11 bases and J by 3 bases, leaving 16 bases between them. CDR1 is LNHDA, CDR2 SQIVND, per germline (reference sequence). The CDR3 DNA reads TGTGCCGGAAGGGCTTCAGGAGACACTGAAGCTTTCTTT. The encoded protein is CAGRASGDTEAFF. The complete variable domain, with remaining parts taken from reference TRBV19 and TRBJ1-1, reads DGGITQSPKYLFRKEGQNVTLSCEQNLNHDAMYWYRQDPGQGLRLIYYSQIVNDFQKGDIAEGYSVSREKKESFPLTVTSAQKNPTAFYLCAGRASGDTEAFFGQGTRLTVV.

The V gene is TRBV4-1, the J gene TRBJ1-5; D is unresolved. Germline lookup yields CDR1 MGHRA and CDR2 YSYEKL. The V and J ends lost 4 bases and 1 base respectively, with 17 bases between them. CDR3 size: 17 residues. CDR3 in amino acids: CASSRSEMDGSNQPQHF. CDR3 coding DNA: TGCGCCAGCAGCCGCTCGGAAATGGACGGAAGCAATCAGCCCCAGCATTTT.

This rearrangement joins TRBV29-1 to TRBJ1-2, with 11 bases lining up with TRBD1. This CDR3 is built from 18 residues. The germline V gene has CDR1 SQVTM and CDR2 ANQGSEA. V lost 7 bases to trimming and J lost 7 bases; unmatched junction nucleotides: 23. The CDR3 loop reads CSAKGQGAVVLDAGGYTF. The DNA for the CDR3 is TGCAGCGCAAAAGGACAGGGGGCGGTTGTCCTGGATGCTGGTGGCTACACCTTC.